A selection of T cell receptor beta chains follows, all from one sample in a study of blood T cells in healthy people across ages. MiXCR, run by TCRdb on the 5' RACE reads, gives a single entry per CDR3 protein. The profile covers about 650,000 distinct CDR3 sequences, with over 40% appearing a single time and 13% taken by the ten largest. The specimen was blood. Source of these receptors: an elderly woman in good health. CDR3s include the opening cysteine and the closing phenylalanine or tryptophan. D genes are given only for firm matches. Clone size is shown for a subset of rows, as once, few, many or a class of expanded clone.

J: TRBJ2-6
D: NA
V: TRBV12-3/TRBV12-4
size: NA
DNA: TGTGCCAGCAGTTTAGTCCCCAGGGATGATGGGGCCAACGTCCTGACTTTC
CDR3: CASSLVPRDDGANVLTF

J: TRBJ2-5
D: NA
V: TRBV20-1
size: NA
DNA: TGCAGTGCTCCTGAGCTAGCGAGGGATGAGCAGTACTTC
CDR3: CSAPELARDEQYF

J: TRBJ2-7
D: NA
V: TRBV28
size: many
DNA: TGTGCCAGCAGGAAGGGGAGCTCCTACGAGCAGTACTTC
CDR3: CASRKGSSYEQYF

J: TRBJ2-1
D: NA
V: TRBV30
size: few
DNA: TGTGCCGGGAGTGTAAACCACGCGTGGCAGTTCTTC
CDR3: CAGSVNHAWQFF

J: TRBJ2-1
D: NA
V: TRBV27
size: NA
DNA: TGTGCCAGCAGTTTAAGATGGGGCGCGGAGTATGAGCAGTTCTTC
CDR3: CASSLRWGAEYEQFF

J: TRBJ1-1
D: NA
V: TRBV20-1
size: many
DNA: TGCAGTGCTAGGGACCCAGGGGAGGAGGAAGCTTTCTTT
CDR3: CSARDPGEEEAFF

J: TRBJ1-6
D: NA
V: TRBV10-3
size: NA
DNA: TGTGCCATCAGTCGGACAGATAATTCACCCCTCCACTTT
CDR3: CAISRTDNSPLHF

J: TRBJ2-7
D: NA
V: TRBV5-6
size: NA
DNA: TGTGCCAGCAGCTTGAACGCAGGGAAGGGTTACGAGCAGTACTTC
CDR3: CASSLNAGKGYEQYF

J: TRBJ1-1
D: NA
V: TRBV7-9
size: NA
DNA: TGTGCCAGCACCGAAGACAGTGGGGACACTGAAGCTTTCTTT
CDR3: CASTEDSGDTEAFF

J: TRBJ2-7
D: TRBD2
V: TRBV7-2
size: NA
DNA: TGTGCCAGCAGCTTCCTTAGCGGGGGGGACTACGAGCAGTACTTC
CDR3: CASSFLSGGDYEQYF

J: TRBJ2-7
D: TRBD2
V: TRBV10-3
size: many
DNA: TGTGCCATCAGTGAGACGGCTAGCGGGGGGCCGCGGGAGCAGTACTTC
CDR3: CAISETASGGPREQYF

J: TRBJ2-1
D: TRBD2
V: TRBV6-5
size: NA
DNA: TGTGCCACCACGGGCGGGAGGTCCTACAATGAGCAGTTCTTC
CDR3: CATTGGRSYNEQFF

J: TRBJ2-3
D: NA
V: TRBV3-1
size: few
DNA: TGTGCCAGTGGCGGGGTTGATACAGATACGCAGTATTTT
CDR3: CASGGVDTDTQYF

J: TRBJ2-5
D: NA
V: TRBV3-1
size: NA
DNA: TGTGCCAACAGCCAAGACCAGGAGACCCAGTACTTC
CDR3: CANSQDQETQYF

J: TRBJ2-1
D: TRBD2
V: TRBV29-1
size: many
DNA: TGCAGCGTTGAGACTAGCGGGGGCCCGGGAGATGAGCAGTTCTTC
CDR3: CSVETSGGPGDEQFF

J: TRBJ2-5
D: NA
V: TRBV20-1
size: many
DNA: TGCAGTGCTAGTGTTAGCGCAAGGGAGACCCAGTACTTC
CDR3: CSASVSARETQYF

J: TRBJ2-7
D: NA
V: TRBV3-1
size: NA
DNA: TGTGCCAGCAGCCAAGGAGACTGGTACGAGCAGTACTTC
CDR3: CASSQGDWYEQYF

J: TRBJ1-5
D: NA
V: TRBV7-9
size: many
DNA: TGTGCCAGCAGCCCCACGGGGAATCAGCCCCAGCATTTT
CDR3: CASSPTGNQPQHF

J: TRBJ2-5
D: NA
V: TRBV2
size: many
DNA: TGTGCCAGCAGTTACGACGGGGAAGAGACCCAGTACTTC
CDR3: CASSYDGEETQYF

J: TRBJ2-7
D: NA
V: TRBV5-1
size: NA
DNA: TGCGCCAGCAGCTTGGGGGGGACAACTATCGACGAGCAGTACTTC
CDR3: CASSLGGTTIDEQYF

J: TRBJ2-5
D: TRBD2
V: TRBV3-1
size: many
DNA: TGTGCCAGCAGCCCCGGACTAGCGGGGGGGCAGGAGACCCAGTACTTC
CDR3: CASSPGLAGGQETQYF

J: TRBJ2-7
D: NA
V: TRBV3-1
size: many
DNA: TGTGCCAGCAGCCATGCAGGGATGGGCGAGCAGTACTTC
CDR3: CASSHAGMGEQYF

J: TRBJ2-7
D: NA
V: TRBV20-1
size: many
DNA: TGCAGTGCGAACCAATGGACCGATAAATCCTACGAGCAGTACTTC
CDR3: CSANQWTDKSYEQYF

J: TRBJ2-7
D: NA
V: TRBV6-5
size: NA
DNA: TGTGCCAGCAGCACCGGGACTTACTACTACGAGCAGTACTTC
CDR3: CASSTGTYYYEQYF

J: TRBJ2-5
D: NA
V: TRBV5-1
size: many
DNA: TGCGCCAGCAGTTACGGGCGGGAGACCCAGTACTTC
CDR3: CASSYGRETQYF

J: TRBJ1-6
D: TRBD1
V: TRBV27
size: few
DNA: TGTGCCAGCAGTCGGAAGGGACAGAATAATTCACCCCTCCACTTT
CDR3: CASSRKGQNNSPLHF

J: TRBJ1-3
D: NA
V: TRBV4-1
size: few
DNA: TGCGCCAGCAGCCAGTCCTCGTGGGGGAACCTCGGAAACACCATATATTTT
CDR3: CASSQSSWGNLGNTIYF

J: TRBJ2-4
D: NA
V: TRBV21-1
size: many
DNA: TGTGCCAGCAGCAAAGCGTATCGGGAGGGTAAAAACATTCAGTACTTC
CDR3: CASSKAYREGKNIQYF

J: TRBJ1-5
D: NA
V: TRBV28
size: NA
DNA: TGTGCCAGCAGGAACCCTTACAGGAAATATAGCAATCAGCCCCAGCATTTT
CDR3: CASRNPYRKYSNQPQHF

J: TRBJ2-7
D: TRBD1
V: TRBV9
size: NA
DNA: TGTGCCAGCAGCGTAACCGGGACAGGGTCTAACGAGCAGTACTTC
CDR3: CASSVTGTGSNEQYF

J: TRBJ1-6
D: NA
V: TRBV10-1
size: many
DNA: TGCGCCAGCAGTTATGGCGACAAAGGTGGTTCACCCCTCCACTTT
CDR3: CASSYGDKGGSPLHF

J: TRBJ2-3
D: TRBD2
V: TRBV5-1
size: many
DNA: TGCGCCAGCAGCTACCATGGGACTAGCGGGACCACAGATACGCAGTATTTT
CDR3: CASSYHGTSGTTDTQYF